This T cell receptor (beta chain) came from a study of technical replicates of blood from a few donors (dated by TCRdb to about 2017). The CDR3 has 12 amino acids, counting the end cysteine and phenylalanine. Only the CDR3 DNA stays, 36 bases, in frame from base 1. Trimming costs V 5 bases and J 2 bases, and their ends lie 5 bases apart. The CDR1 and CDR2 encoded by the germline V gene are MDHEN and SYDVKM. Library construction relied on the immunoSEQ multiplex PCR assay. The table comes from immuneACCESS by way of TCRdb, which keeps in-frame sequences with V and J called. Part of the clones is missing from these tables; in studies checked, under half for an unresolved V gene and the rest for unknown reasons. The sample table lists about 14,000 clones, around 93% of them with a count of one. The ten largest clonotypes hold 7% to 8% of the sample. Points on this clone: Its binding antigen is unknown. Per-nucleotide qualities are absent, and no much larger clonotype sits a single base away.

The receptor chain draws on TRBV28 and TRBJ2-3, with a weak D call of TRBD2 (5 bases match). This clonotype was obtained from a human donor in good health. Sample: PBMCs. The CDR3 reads CASSDYTDTQYF. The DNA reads TGTGCCAGCAGTGACTACACAGATACGCAGTATTTT.